The 18 T cell receptor beta chains given below trace back to one sample, sequenced in a study of blood T cell repertoires in COVID-19. Repertoires were generated with immunoSEQ multiplex PCR, while TCRdb's copy carries only in-frame clones and drops some. The repertoire holds roughly 350,000 clones, with around 91% as singletons. Input material: peripheral blood. These receptors all come from a woman between 18 and 29 years old who had recovered from COVID-19.

The chain joins TRBV25-1 to TRBJ2-3; maybe TRBD2 (5 bases). CDR1 and CDR2 (germline): MGHDK, SYGVNS. This CDR3 contains 16 residues. Trimming stripped 1 base from V and 4 bases from J, with 15 bases between. The CDR3 loop is CASSESVLALPDTQYF. CDR3 in DNA: TGTGCCAGCAGTGAATCGGTGCTAGCTTTGCCAGATACGCAGTATTTT.

This clone was detected once. J is TRBJ2-1 and V is TRBV19; TRBD2 matches 9 bases. J lost 8 bases, V lost 3 bases, and 11 bases had no gene match. CDR3 length equals 16 residues. CDR1 and CDR2 from the germline V gene are LNHDA and SQIVND (reference sequence). CDR3 DNA sequence: TGTGCCAGTAGTATCCACGGAGGGACTAGCCTTTATGAGCAGTTCTTC. Translating it yields CASSIHGGTSLYEQFF.

This clone was recorded a few times. The chain links TRBV2 to TRBJ2-1, with D perhaps matching TRBD2 (6 bases). Germline CDR1 SNHLY, CDR2 FYNNEI. CDR3 length: 14 amino acids. Trimming removed 5 bases at V and 6 bases at J, with 14 bases between. The CDR3 is CASSRDLGANEQFF. Here the CDR3 DNA reads TGTGCCAGCAGTAGGGACTTAGGGGCCAATGAGCAGTTCTTC.

The V call is TRBV5-6, the J call TRBJ2-7; 8 bases are a match to TRBD2. In germline, CDR1 is SGHDT, CDR2 YYEEEE. V shed 6 bases and J 0 bases; nucleotides not matched to a gene: 5. CDR3 length: 14 residues. The CDR3 coding sequence is TGTGCCAGCAATTACGGGAGGGCCTCCTACGAGCAGTACGTC. Translation gives CASNYGRASYEQYV.

The rearrangement joins TRBV19 to TRBJ1-5; D perhaps matches TRBD1 (5 bases). The CDR3 sequence is 17 residues long. Trimming left V 7 bases short and J 2 bases short, with 21 bases between. Germline CDR1 is LNHDA and CDR2 is SQIVND (reference sequence). CDR3 region: CASNPTGGRTGNQPQHF. As DNA, the CDR3 is TGTGCCAGTAACCCCACGGGGGGTCGGACCGGCAATCAGCCCCAGCATTTT.

The chain is built from TRBV5-6 and TRBJ1-1, with a tentative D call TRBD1 (6 bases). The V gene's germline CDR1 is SGHDT and CDR2 YYEEEE. The length of the CDR3 is 14 residues. V lost 0 bases and J 5 bases, leaving 11 bases between the germline ends. The CDR3 DNA sequence: TGTGCCAGCAGCTTGGGCAGGGGAGGGACTGAAGCTTTCTTT. Protein: CASSLGRGGTEAFF.

The rearrangement links TRBV5-4 to TRBJ1-2; the D gene is possibly TRBD1 (6 bases). Deletions cut 4 bases from V and 2 bases from J, with 9 bases between. CDR1 and CDR2 (germline): SGHNT, YYREEE (reference sequence). The CDR3 is made up of 13 amino acids. The CDR3 sequence: CASSQDRNYGYTF. CDR3 in DNA: TGTGCCAGCAGCCAGGACAGAAACTATGGCTACACCTTC. The full variable domain, rest sourced from reference TRBV5-4 and TRBJ1-2, is ETGVTQSPTHLIKTRGQQVTLRCSSQSGHNTVSWYQQALGQGPQFIFQYYREEENGRGNFPPRFSGLQFPNYSSELNVNALELDDSALYLCASSQDRNYGYTFGSGTRLTVV.

The V call is TRBV2, the J call TRBJ2-1, with a weak D call TRBD2 (5 bases). CDR3 size: 12 residues. Germline CDR1 SNHLY, CDR2 FYNNEI. The V end was cut by 8 bases, the J end by 10 bases, with 15 bases between. The CDR3 DNA reads as TGTGCCAGCCGACGTGCGGGCCGAGAGCAGTTCTTC. Translation gives CASRRAGREQFF.

The chain recombines TRBV20-1 with TRBJ2-1; D perhaps matches TRBD2 (6 bases). This CDR3 contains 12 residues. The germline V and J ends were trimmed by 3 bases and 6 bases, with 9 bases remaining between them. Germline CDR1 reads DFQATT; CDR2 reads SNEGSKA (reference sequence). Here the CDR3 DNA reads TGCAGTGCTAGTCGGGGGACCAATGAGCAGTTCTTC. It translates to CSASRGTNEQFF.

The chain combines TRBV6-6 with TRBJ2-3, with 8 positions matching TRBD2. Germline loops: CDR1 MNHNY, CDR2 SVGAGI (reference sequence). V shed 6 bases, J shed 3 bases, and the junction held 8 bases outside the gene matches. CDR3 length: 15 amino acids. CDR3: CASSRLAKSTDTQYF. The CDR3 coding sequence is TGTGCCAGCAGCCGACTAGCGAAGTCGACAGATACGCAGTATTTT.

The rearrangement uses TRBV4-1 and TRBJ2-2; D possibly corresponds to TRBD2 (5 bases). Germline CDR1 and CDR2: MGHRA and YSYEKL. This CDR3 is 14 amino acids long. V was clipped by 3 bases and J by 4 bases, with 9 bases between them. CDR3: CASSHGMGTGELFF. Here the CDR3 DNA reads TGCGCCAGCAGCCACGGGATGGGCACCGGGGAGCTGTTTTTT.

This clone was detected once. Here the CDR3 DNA reads TGTGCCAGCAGCTTAGGTTGGGACAGGGGACGGGTTGGGTCACCCCTCCACTTT. Protein sequence: CASSLGWDRGRVGSPLHF. The rearrangement uses TRBV7-2 and TRBJ1-6; 10 positions match TRBD1. This CDR3 has 18 amino acids. V trimming: 1 base; J trimming: 10 bases; junction bases outside the gene matches: 13. The germline V gene has CDR1 SGHTA and CDR2 FQGNSA.

The V gene is TRBV7-6, the J gene TRBJ1-1, with D possibly TRBD1 on 6 matching bases. Germline CDR1 is SGHVS and CDR2 is FNYEAQ. V was clipped by 2 bases and J by 8 bases, with 9 bases between them. The CDR3 has 12 residues. The chain's CDR3 is CASSLRDREAFF. The CDR3, as DNA: TGTGCCAGCAGCTTACGAGACAGGGAAGCTTTCTTT.

This clone was detected only once. The V and J genes are TRBV21-1 and TRBJ2-3; the D call of TRBD1 is as the table states it, not checked on the DNA. TRBV21-1 is noted as a pseudogene. The CDR3 runs 17 residues. The CDR3: CASSARGRDGCTDTQYF. CDR3 coding DNA: TGTGCCAGCAGCGCCAGGGGGCGGGATGGGTGCACAGATACGCAGTATTTT.

This clone was picked up one time. The V call is TRBV19, the J call TRBJ1-1; D not certain. Trimming stripped 6 bases from V and 0 bases from J, with 5 bases between. CDR1 is LNHDA, CDR2 SQIVND, per germline (reference sequence). This CDR3 has 12 residues. The CDR3 coding sequence is TGTGCCAGTAGGGAGGTGAACACTGAAGCTTTCTTT. Residues: CASREVNTEAFF.

The V call is TRBV6-6, the J call TRBJ1-3; D gene ambiguous. Trimming took off 5 bases at V and 4 bases at J, with 21 bases between the two ends. This CDR3 contains 17 residues. Germline V gives CDR1 MNHNY, CDR2 SVGAGI (reference sequence). This CDR3 reads CASSQNPTRSGGNTIYF. The CDR3 nucleotides read TGTGCCAGCAGTCAAAACCCGACACGCAGCGGGGGAAACACCATATATTTT.

The rearrangement joins TRBV7-2 to TRBJ2-4; TRBD2 is a possible D gene (5 bases). There are 14 residues in the CDR3. CDR1 and CDR2 (germline): SGHTA, FQGNSA. The V and J ends lost 1 base and 5 bases respectively, with 9 bases between them. CDR3 loop: CASSLGPRENIQYF. CDR3 nucleotide sequence: TGTGCCAGCAGCTTAGGCCCGAGGGAAAACATTCAGTACTTC.

This rearrangement joins TRBV11-3 to TRBJ1-3; the D gene is possibly TRBD1 (5 bases). Germline V gene data show CDR1 as SGHNT and CDR2 as YENEEA. CDR3 length: 15 amino acids. Deletions cut 5 bases from V and 0 bases from J, with 11 bases between. The CDR3 sequence is CASSPQTVSGNTIYF. CDR3 DNA: TGTGCCAGCAGCCCCCAGACAGTCTCTGGAAACACCATATATTTT.